The next 23 T cell receptor beta chains were all read from a single sample in a study of T-cell reconstitution after alpha-beta-depleted transplantation in children (dated by TCRdb to about 2016). Receptors were amplified or captured by PCR. Instrument on record: Illumina HiSeq 2500. TCR library preparation used molecular barcoding, with unique molecular identifiers applied to normalize quantification of the TCRbeta repertoire. TCRdb redid the processing of the public reads, applying fastp at Q25 and MiXCR, and retained in-frame beta chains. Records with the same CDR3 protein are collapsed into one entry carrying the most frequent genes and DNA. The sample has about 540,000 distinct CDR3 sequences on record, around 18% of them singletons. The top ten clones comprise 3.3% of the sample. The starting material was PBMCs from the stem cell graft donor, obtained from the stem cell graft. The receptors were gathered from a human donor who donated a stem cell graft to a child with acute lymphoblastic leukemia.

This clonotype was detected a few times. The V gene is TRBV29-1, the J gene TRBJ2-1; tentative D call: TRBD2 (5 bases). V was clipped by 8 bases and J by 0 bases, with 11 bases between them. Per germline, CDR1 SQVTM and CDR2 ANQGSEA. The CDR3 totals 13 residues. The CDR3 DNA follows: TGCAGCTTCCACGGGGACTCCTACAATGAGCAGTTCTTC. It translates to CSFHGDSYNEQFF.

This clonotype was observed a handful of times. V gene TRBV10-3 combines with J gene TRBJ2-7, with D hard to call. Germline V gene lookup returns CDR1 ENHRY and CDR2 SYGVKD. V lost 0 bases and J lost 6, with 15 bases in between. The CDR3 consists of 15 residues. The CDR3 nucleotides are TGTGCCATCAGTGAGTCAGCAGGTTTACTCCCCGAGCAGTACTTC. As protein: CAISESAGLLPEQYF.

This clonotype showed up just a few times. CDR3 amino acids: CASSVEGSGGYEQYF. Written as DNA, the CDR3 is TGTGCCAGCAGCGTAGAAGGTAGCGGAGGCTACGAGCAGTACTTC. The gene calls are TRBV9 and TRBJ2-7, with a weak D call TRBD2 (6 bases). Trimming left V 0 bases short and J 3 bases short, with 13 bases between. The CDR3 is 15 amino acids. Germline values: CDR1 SGDLS, CDR2 YYNGEE. Using reference TRBV9 and TRBJ2-7 for the parts outside the CDR3, the full variable domain is DSGVTQTPKHLITATGQRVTLRCSPRSGDLSVYWYQQSLDQGLQFLIQYYNGEERAKGNILERFSAQQFPDLHSELNLSSLELGDSALYFCASSVEGSGGYEQYFGPGTRLTVT.

The CDR3 bases are TGTGCCAGCAGCCAAGAGCCCGCCTACGAGCAGTACTTC. It yields the protein CASSQEPAYEQYF. This rearrangement joins TRBV4-2 to TRBJ2-7; no definite D call. CDR3 size: 13 residues. The ends were cut back, 0 bases at V and 2 bases at J, with 5 bases in the middle. Germline lookup yields CDR1 LGHNA and CDR2 YNFKEQ.

The rearrangement uses TRBV7-8 and TRBJ2-7; the match to TRBD2 covers 12 bases. V was pared by 4 bases and J by 5 bases, with 6 bases of the junction left unmatched. The CDR3 has 15 residues. Looked up from germline, CDR1 is SGHVS and CDR2 is FQNEAQ. The DNA for the CDR3 is TGTGCCAGCAGCTCACCTAGCGGGAGGGCCCACGAGCAGTACTTC. Amino acid sequence: CASSSPSGRAHEQYF.

This clonotype was seen only a few times. The gene calls are TRBV12-3 or TRBV12-4 and TRBJ2-1; D gene ambiguous. Trimming took 2 bases from V and 7 from J, leaving 12 bases between them. There are 14 residues in the CDR3. The CDR3 DNA sequence: TGTGCCAGCAGTTTACTGGAAACGAGAAATGAGCAGTTCTTC. This encodes CASSLLETRNEQFF.

The V gene is TRBV12-3 or TRBV12-4, the J gene TRBJ2-1; the D gene could be TRBD1 or TRBD2 (5 bases each). The CDR3 spans 17 residues. V gave up 6 bases and J gave up 4 bases, with 22 bases separating them. CDR3: CASSHSDRDRVYNEQFF. For the CDR3, the DNA is TGTGCCAGCAGCCATTCCGACCGGGACCGGGTGTACAATGAGCAGTTCTTC.

The rearrangement joins TRBV20-1 to TRBJ2-7; 13 bases fit TRBD2. The CDR3 sequence is 14 residues long. The germline V gene has CDR1 DFQATT and CDR2 SNEGSKA (reference sequence). Trimming at V came to 2 bases and at J to 6 bases, leaving 4 bases not matched to a gene. CDR3: CSARKTSGRIEQYF. The CDR3 region has the DNA TGCAGTGCTAGAAAGACTAGCGGGAGGATCGAGCAGTACTTC.

This clonotype has only one observation. J is TRBJ2-1 and V is TRBV7-2; unclear D gene. This CDR3 has 12 amino acids. From germline, CDR1 is SGHTA and CDR2 FQGNSA. V was shortened by 6 bases and J by 6 bases, with 9 bases between the two germline ends. The CDR3 DNA reads as TGTGCCAGCAGTCAATACTTCAATGAGCAGTTCTTC. It translates to CASSQYFNEQFF. Looking up the rest from reference TRBV7-2 and TRBJ2-1 gives the full variable domain: GAGVSQSPSNKVTEKGKDVELRCDPISGHTALYWYRQSLGQGLEFLIYFQGNSAPDKSGLPSDRFSAERTGGSVSTLTIQRTQQEDSAVYLCASSQYFNEQFFGPGTRLTVL.

This clonotype was seen a few times. J is TRBJ2-1 and V is TRBV7-3, with 8 bases that match TRBD1. In germline, CDR1 is SGHTA, CDR2 FQGTGA. The V and J ends lost 1 base and 7 bases, in that order; junction bases with no gene match: 6. The CDR3 is made up of 15 amino acids. The CDR3 loop is CASSLRWQGANEQFF. DNA for the CDR3: TGTGCCAGCAGCTTAAGGTGGCAGGGGGCAAATGAGCAGTTCTTC.

The chain recombines TRBV9 with TRBJ2-2; D may be TRBD1 or TRBD2 (5 bases each). Trimming left V 2 bases short and J 8 bases short, with 16 bases between. Germline-derived CDR1 and CDR2 are SGDLS and YYNGEE. The CDR3 totals 15 residues. The CDR3 coding sequence is TGTGCCAGCAGCGTCCGGGACCATAGAGGAGGGGAGCTGTTTTTT. Its protein product is CASSVRDHRGGELFF.

The chain uses TRBV6-9 and TRBJ2-4; D is ambiguous. Trimming took 2 bases from V and 0 from J, leaving 11 bases between them. Germline V lookup: CDR1 MNHGY, CDR2 SVAAGI. This CDR3 contains 16 residues. The CDR3 DNA follows: TGTGCCAGCAGTTATGAGGCATTTACAGCCAAAAACATTCAGTACTTC. This translates into CASSYEAFTAKNIQYF.

The CDR3 loop reads CASSLNGLARETQYF. DNA of the CDR3: TGTGCCAGCAGCCTGAACGGACTAGCTAGAGAGACCCAGTACTTC. The rearrangement uses TRBV14 and TRBJ2-5; 8 nucleotides line up with TRBD2. The trim removed 4 bases at V and 4 bases at J, leaving 8 bases unmatched. In germline, CDR1 is SGHDN, CDR2 FVKESK. The CDR3 extends over 15 amino acids.

The chain couples TRBV12-3 or TRBV12-4 to TRBJ2-2; a possible D gene is TRBD2 (6 bases). The CDR3 runs to 16 residues. V was trimmed by 6 bases and J by 6 bases, leaving 20 bases between them. CDR3 coding DNA: TGTGCCAGCAGCTCCCCGGGACTCCCTAGCGCCGGGGAGCTGTTTTTT. It is translated as CASSSPGLPSAGELFF.

The chain has TRBV6-2 or TRBV6-3 and TRBJ2-1; D may be TRBD2 (5 bases). Germline CDR1 and CDR2: MNHEY and SVGEGT. With 6 bases removed from V and 9 bases from J, the gap between germline ends came to 15 bases. The CDR3 sequence is 13 residues long. The CDR3 here is CASRKDSPGEQFF. CDR3 DNA sequence: TGTGCCAGCAGGAAGGACTCCCCGGGTGAGCAGTTCTTC.

This clonotype has a count of ten or more. Compared with germline, one end of the junction differs, possibly owing to a read error. The chain has TRBV12-3 or TRBV12-4 and TRBJ2-2; D is tentatively TRBD1 or TRBD2 (5 bases each). The length of the CDR3 is 14 residues. The CDR3 loop is CASSLGVNTGELFF. The CDR3 DNA follows: TGCGCCAGCAGCTTGGGGGTGAACACCGGGGAGCTGTTTTTT.

The sample holds a few counts of this clonotype. The chain combines TRBV9 with TRBJ2-3; D remains ambiguous. The CDR3 is 15 residues long. The V gene's germline CDR1 is SGDLS and CDR2 YYNGEE. Trimming took 3 bases from V and 2 from J, leaving 13 bases between them. Here the CDR3 DNA reads TGTGCCAGCAGCGCCCACGGCTATCCCACAGATACGCAGTATTTT. Translated: CASSAHGYPTDTQYF.

The rearrangement joins TRBV3-1 to TRBJ2-5, with no clear D. There are 13 residues in the CDR3. V shed 2 bases and J shed 2 bases, with 6 bases lying between them. From germline, CDR1 is LGHDT and CDR2 YNNKEL (reference sequence). The CDR3 DNA reads TGTGCCAGCAGCCAAACCGGACAAGAGACCCAGTACTTC. It yields the protein CASSQTGQETQYF.

Turning to this clonotype: Here the CDR3 omits its conserved ending phenylalanine or tryptophan, so a read error is the likely source. The chain links TRBV7-6 to TRBJ2-5, with 10 bases matching TRBD1. Losses at the gene ends were 5 bases for V and 5 bases for J; bases not matched to a gene: 5. This CDR3 has 14 amino acids. Germline V gives CDR1 SGHVS, CDR2 FNYEAQ. CDR3 amino acids: CASSRTGGRETQYL. Written as DNA, the CDR3 is TGTGCCAGCAGCCGGACAGGGGGACGGGAGACCCAGTACCTC.

Note on this clonotype: Germline and junction disagree at one end, which may indicate a read error. The chain employs TRBV12-3 or TRBV12-4 and TRBJ2-6, with 7 bases lining up with TRBD1. The CDR3 extends over 18 amino acids. The CDR3 DNA is TGTACCAGCAGTTCGGATAGGACAGGTTCAACTGGGGCCAACGTCCTGACTTTC. As protein: CTSSSDRTGSTGANVLTF.

The chain carries TRBV29-1 and TRBJ2-7; D perhaps matches TRBD1 (6 bases). The germline V gene encodes CDR1 SQVTM and CDR2 ANQGSEA. The CDR3 runs 13 residues. V shed 1 base and J shed 1 base, with 8 bases lying between them. CDR3 loop: CSVEGGQSYEQYF. Written as DNA, the CDR3 is TGCAGCGTTGAAGGGGGGCAGTCCTACGAGCAGTACTTC.

This chain joins TRBV12-3 or TRBV12-4 and TRBJ2-1; a weak D match, TRBD2 (5 bases). This CDR3 is built from 14 residues. Trimming pared 7 bases from V and 7 bases from J, leaving 17 bases between. The CDR3 is CASIDSGLLNEQFF. In DNA form, the CDR3 reads TGTGCCAGCATCGATTCCGGACTCCTTAATGAGCAGTTCTTC.

This clonotype was counted between two and nine times. The V call is TRBV20-1, the J call TRBJ2-7; maybe TRBD2 (6 bases). This CDR3 spans 17 amino acids. Germline CDR1 reads DFQATT; CDR2 reads SNEGSKA (reference sequence). V was trimmed by 3 bases and J by 3 bases, leaving 24 bases between them. The CDR3 protein is CSASGFSETRKYYEQYF. The CDR3 bases are TGCAGTGCTAGTGGTTTTTCGGAGACTAGGAAATACTACGAGCAGTACTTC.